Listed here are 16 T cell receptor beta chains from one sample, sequenced in a study of blood T cell repertoires in COVID-19. Profiling relied on immunoSEQ multiplex PCR, and the TCRdb table lists in-frame clones only, not all of them. Here the sample spans 150,000 to 200,000 clones, just under 90% being singletons. Input material: peripheral blood. These receptors all come from a woman in her 70s with COVID-19, enrolled during active disease.

This clone has ten or more counts. The CDR3, as DNA: TGTGCCAGCAGTCTAACAGGGCCGAACACTGAAGCTTTCTTT. It translates to CASSLTGPNTEAFF. The chain combines TRBV7-3 with TRBJ1-1; D is perhaps TRBD1 (6 bases). The V and J ends lost 6 bases and 1 base respectively, with 12 bases between them. Looked up from germline, CDR1 is SGHTA and CDR2 is FQGTGA. The CDR3 contains 14 residues. Supplemented by reference TRBV7-3 and TRBJ1-1, the full variable domain reads GAGVSQTPSNKVTEKGKYVELRCDPISGHTALYWYRQSLGQGPEFLIYFQGTGAADDSGLPNDRFFAVRPEGSVSTLKIQRTERGDSAVYLCASSLTGPNTEAFFGQGTRLTVV.

This clone was counted a single time. The CDR3 reads CAWSSVAGSTEAFF. CDR3 DNA: TGTGCCTGGAGTTCGGTAGCCGGGAGCACTGAAGCTTTCTTT. This rearrangement joins TRBV30 to TRBJ1-1; D gene uncertain. CDR3 length: 14 amino acids. V shed 2 bases and J shed 4 bases, with 14 bases lying between them. CDR1 is GTSNPN, CDR2 SVGIG, per germline (reference sequence). Using reference TRBV30 and TRBJ1-1 for the parts outside the CDR3, the full variable domain is SQTIHQWPATLVQPVGSPLSLECTVEGTSNPNLYWYRQAAGRGLQLLFYSVGIGQISSEVPQNLSASRPQDRQFILSSKKLLLSDSGFYLCAWSSVAGSTEAFFGQGTRLTVV.

The V and J genes are TRBV2 and TRBJ1-1; D unresolved. The length of the CDR3 is 13 residues. Germline loops: CDR1 SNHLY, CDR2 FYNNEI. Trimming left V 4 bases short and J 3 bases short, with 9 bases between. The CDR3 coding sequence is TGTGCCAGCAGTGTTTCAGCGGACACTGAAGCTTTCTTT. It encodes CASSVSADTEAFF.

The chain carries TRBV19 and TRBJ2-5; tentative D call: TRBD2 (5 bases). The germline CDR1 and CDR2 sequences are LNHDA and SQIVND (reference sequence). Trimming removed 1 base from V and 7 bases from J, with 10 bases in between. The CDR3 covers 13 residues. The CDR3 spells CASSIAGYGTQYF. CDR3 coding DNA: TGTGCCAGTAGTATAGCGGGGTATGGGACCCAGTACTTC. Based on the CDR3 plus reference TRBV19 and TRBJ2-5, the full variable domain is DGGITQSPKYLFRKEGQNVTLSCEQNLNHDAMYWYRQDPGQGLRLIYYSQIVNDFQKGDIAEGYSVSREKKESFPLTVTSAQKNPTAFYLCASSIAGYGTQYFGPGTRLLVL.

This clone was seen more than once but under ten times. This sequence joins TRBV7-9 and TRBJ1-2; 7 bases map to TRBD1. Germline V gives CDR1 SEHNR, CDR2 FQNEAQ (reference sequence). This CDR3 comprises 15 residues. The trim removed 1 base at V and 4 bases at J, leaving 6 bases unmatched. DNA of the CDR3: TGTGCCAGCAGCTTAGGGGGGACAGACTTCTATGGCTACACCTTC. This codes for CASSLGGTDFYGYTF.

V is TRBV3-1 (or the pseudogene TRBV3-2) and J is TRBJ2-1; D is unclear. CDR3 length equals 14 residues. Germline CDR1 LGHDT, CDR2 YNNKEL (reference sequence). Trimming pared 2 bases from V and 7 bases from J, leaving 12 bases between. CDR3 sequence reads: CASSQSMGNNEQFF. CDR3 nucleotide sequence: TGTGCCAGCAGCCAATCGATGGGCAATAATGAGCAGTTCTTC.

This chain joins TRBV30 and TRBJ2-7, with D perhaps matching TRBD2 (5 bases). CDR3 length: 15 residues. Germline V gene lookup returns CDR1 GTSNPN and CDR2 SVGIG (reference sequence). Between the trimmed V and J ends, which lost 1 base and 2 bases, there was a span of 15 bases. The DNA for the CDR3 is TGTGCCTGGAGTGCCGGACTCGTGATCCCCTACGAGCAGTACTTC. Its protein product is CAWSAGLVIPYEQYF.

V gene TRBV9 combines with J gene TRBJ1-4; D is unresolved. Germline CDR1 is SGDLS and CDR2 is YYNGEE. This CDR3 is 14 amino acids long. Trimming removed 4 bases from V and 4 bases from J, with 11 bases in between. The CDR3, as DNA: TGTGCCAGCAGCCCCCGGGATGGTAATGAAAAACTGTTTTTT. This sequence encodes CASSPRDGNEKLFF.

V usage is TRBV9 and J usage is TRBJ1-1, with a possible D match to TRBD1 (6 bases). Trimming left V 0 bases short and J 1 base short, with 13 bases between. In germline, CDR1 is SGDLS, CDR2 YYNGEE. The CDR3 is 16 amino acids. The CDR3 DNA reads TGTGCCAGCAGCGTAGATGGATCCAGGGGGAACACTGAAGCTTTCTTT. It yields the protein CASSVDGSRGNTEAFF.

The J gene is TRBJ2-1, the V gene TRBV19; D gene ambiguous. Between the trimmed V and J ends, which lost 0 bases and 6 bases, there was a span of 12 bases. Germline CDR1 reads LNHDA; CDR2 reads SQIVND (reference sequence). The CDR3 has 15 amino acids. This CDR3 is CASSIERSNPNEQFF. The CDR3, as DNA: TGTGCCAGTAGTATAGAGCGGAGCAACCCCAATGAGCAGTTCTTC. The full variable domain, completed using reference TRBV19 and TRBJ2-1, is DGGITQSPKYLFRKEGQNVTLSCEQNLNHDAMYWYRQDPGQGLRLIYYSQIVNDFQKGDIAEGYSVSREKKESFPLTVTSAQKNPTAFYLCASSIERSNPNEQFFGPGTRLTVL.

The chain joins TRBV21-1 to TRBJ2-7; no DNA check was done on the table's D call, TRBD2. TRBV21-1 is tagged as a pseudogene. The CDR3 extends over 13 amino acids. CDR3 DNA: TGTGCCAGCAACAAACCTTCCCGGGACGAGCAGTACTTC. It codes for CASNKPSRDEQYF.

This chain links TRBV4-3 with TRBJ2-1; possible D gene TRBD2, 6 bases. Trimming left V 0 bases short and J 0 bases short, with 6 bases between. Germline CDR1 LGHNA, CDR2 YSLEER. CDR3 length: 15 residues. The CDR3 region has the DNA TGCGCCAGCAGCCAAGATAGCGGCTCCTACAATGAGCAGTTCTTC. It is translated as CASSQDSGSYNEQFF.

The rearrangement joins TRBV5-1 to TRBJ1-1; D is uncertain. Germline V gives CDR1 SGHRS, CDR2 YFSETQ. The length of the CDR3 is 14 residues. Trimming removed 0 bases at V and 1 base at J, with 7 bases between. The CDR3 loop is CASSLGGRNTEAFF. In DNA form, the CDR3 reads TGCGCCAGCAGCTTGGGTGGCAGGAACACTGAAGCTTTCTTT.

The chain links TRBV9 to TRBJ2-3; 9 bases agree with TRBD1. The V gene end was trimmed by 3 bases and the J gene end by 2 bases; junction bases not matched to a gene: 7. CDR1 and CDR2 (germline): SGDLS, YYNGEE. The CDR3 extends over 16 amino acids. The CDR3 loop reads CASSEGDRAITDTQYF. DNA for the CDR3: TGTGCCAGCAGCGAGGGGGACAGGGCGATCACAGATACGCAGTATTTT.

The genes are TRBV19 and TRBJ2-2; TRBD2 is a possible D gene (5 bases). Trimming shortened V by 10 bases and J by 2 bases, and 32 bases separated the two germline ends. The CDR3 loop spans 20 amino acids. Germline V CDR1 and CDR2: LNHDA, SQIVND (reference sequence). Here the CDR3 reads CANPGSATPPLNPNTGELFF. The CDR3 nucleotides are TGTGCCAACCCGGGGTCTGCCACACCTCCACTAAATCCAAACACCGGGGAGCTGTTTTTT.

This clone was counted between two and nine times. The chain employs TRBV12-3 or TRBV12-4 and TRBJ1-1; possibly TRBD1 for D (5 bases). This CDR3 has 13 amino acids. V shed 5 bases and J shed 6 bases, with 13 bases lying between them. The CDR3 region is CASSRQYFSEAFF. CDR3 coding DNA: TGTGCCAGCAGTCGACAGTATTTCTCTGAAGCTTTCTTT.